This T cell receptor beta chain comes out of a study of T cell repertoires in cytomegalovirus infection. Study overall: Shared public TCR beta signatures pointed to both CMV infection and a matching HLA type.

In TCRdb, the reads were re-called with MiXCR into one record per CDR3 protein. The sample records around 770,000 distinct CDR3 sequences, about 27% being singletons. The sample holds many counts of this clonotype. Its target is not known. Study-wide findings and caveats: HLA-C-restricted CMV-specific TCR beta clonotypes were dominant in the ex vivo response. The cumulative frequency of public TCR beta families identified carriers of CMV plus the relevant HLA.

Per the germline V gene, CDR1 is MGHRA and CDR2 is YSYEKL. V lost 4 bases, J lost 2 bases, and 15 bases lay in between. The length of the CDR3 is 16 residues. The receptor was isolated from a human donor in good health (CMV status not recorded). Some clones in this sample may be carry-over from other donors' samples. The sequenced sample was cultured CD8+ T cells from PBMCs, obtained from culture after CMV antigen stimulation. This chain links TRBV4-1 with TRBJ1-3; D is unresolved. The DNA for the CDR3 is TGCGCCAGCAGCCGAACACATGCCGAGCCTGGAAACACCATATATTTT. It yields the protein CASSRTHAEPGNTIYF.